This T cell receptor (beta chain) was identified during a study of T cell responses to AZD1222 COVID-19 vaccine. Study-level background: Second-dose groups at about 4 or about 12 weeks were pooled.

This table comes from immunoSEQ multiplex PCR, and its TCRdb copy is limited to in-frame clones, with some not included. This table has 95,000 to 120,000 clones, more than 70% appearing once. General observations from the study: Along spike, vaccine-associated CD4 TCRs were found throughout, with dominance at 160-218 and 743-854. Targets within unmutated variant regions were reportedly found for nearly half of spike-specific TCRs.

Details on this clone: Its antigen is as yet unknown.

The CDR3 extends over 21 amino acids. Germline assignment: CDR1 LGHNA and CDR2 YNFKEQ. Trimming cost V 0 bases and J 0 bases, with 21 bases left between them. This chain links TRBV4-2 with TRBJ2-6, with D tentatively TRBD2 (7 bases). Sample: peripheral blood, taken on day 0 of AZD1222 vaccination. This receptor was identified in an adult in good health. CDR3 loop: CASSQDPRGGPLYSGANVLTF. CDR3 DNA sequence: TGTGCCAGCAGCCAAGATCCCCGCGGGGGCCCCCTCTACTCTGGGGCCAACGTCCTGACTTTC.